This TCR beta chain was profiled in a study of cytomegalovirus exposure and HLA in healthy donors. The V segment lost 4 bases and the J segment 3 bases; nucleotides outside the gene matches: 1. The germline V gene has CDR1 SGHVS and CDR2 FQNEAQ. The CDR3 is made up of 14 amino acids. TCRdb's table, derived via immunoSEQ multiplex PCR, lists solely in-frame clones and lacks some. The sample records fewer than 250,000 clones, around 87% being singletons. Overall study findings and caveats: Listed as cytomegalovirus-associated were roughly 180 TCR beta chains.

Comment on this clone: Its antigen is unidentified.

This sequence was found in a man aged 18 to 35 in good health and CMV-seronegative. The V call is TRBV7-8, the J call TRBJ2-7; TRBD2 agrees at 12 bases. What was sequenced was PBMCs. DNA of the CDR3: TGTGCCAGCAGCTCACTAGCGGGAGGCTACGAGCAGTACTTC. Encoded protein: CASSSLAGGYEQYF.